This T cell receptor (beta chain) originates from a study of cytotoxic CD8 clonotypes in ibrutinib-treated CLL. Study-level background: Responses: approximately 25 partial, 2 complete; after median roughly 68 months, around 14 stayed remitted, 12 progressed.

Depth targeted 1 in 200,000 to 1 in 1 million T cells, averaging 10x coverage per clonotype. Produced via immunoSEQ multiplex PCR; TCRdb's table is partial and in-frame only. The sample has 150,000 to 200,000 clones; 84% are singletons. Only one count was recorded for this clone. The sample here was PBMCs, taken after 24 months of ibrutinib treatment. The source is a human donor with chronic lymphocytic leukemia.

The chain's CDR3 is CASSSNGQAGLYGYTF. CDR3 in DNA: TGTGCCAGCAGTTCCAACGGGCAGGCGGGACTTTATGGCTACACCTTC. The chain employs TRBV28 and TRBJ1-2, with D possibly being TRBD1 (5 bases). This CDR3 is 16 amino acids long. Germline V lookup: CDR1 MDHEN, CDR2 SYDVKM. V lost 4 bases and J 5 bases, leaving 20 bases between the germline ends.